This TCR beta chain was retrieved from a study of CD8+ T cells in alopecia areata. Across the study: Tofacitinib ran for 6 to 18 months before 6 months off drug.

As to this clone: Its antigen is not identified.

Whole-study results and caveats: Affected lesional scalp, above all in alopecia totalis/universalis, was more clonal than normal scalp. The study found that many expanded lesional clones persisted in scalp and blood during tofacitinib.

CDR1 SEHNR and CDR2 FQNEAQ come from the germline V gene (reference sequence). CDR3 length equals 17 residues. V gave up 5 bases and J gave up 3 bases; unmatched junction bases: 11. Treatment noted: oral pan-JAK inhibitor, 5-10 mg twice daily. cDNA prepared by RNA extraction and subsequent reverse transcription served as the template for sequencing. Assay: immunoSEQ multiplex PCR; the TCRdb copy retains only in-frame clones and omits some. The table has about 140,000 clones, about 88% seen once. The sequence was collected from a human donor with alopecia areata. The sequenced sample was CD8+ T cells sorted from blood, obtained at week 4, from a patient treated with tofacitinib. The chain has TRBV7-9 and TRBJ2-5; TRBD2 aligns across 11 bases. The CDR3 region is CASSAPRGLAEEETQYF. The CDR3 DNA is TGTGCCAGCAGCGCACCCCGGGGACTAGCGGAAGAAGAGACCCAGTACTTC.